Below are 8 T cell receptor beta chains sequenced from a single sample in a study of cytotoxic CD8 clonotypes in ibrutinib-treated CLL. Sequencing used immunoSEQ multiplex PCR; TCRdb keeps in-frame clones, though not all of them. The table includes approximately 16,000 clones, roughly 68% detected once. The specimen was PBMCs, collected before ibrutinib treatment. The receptors originated from a human donor with chronic lymphocytic leukemia.

The chain is built from TRBV6-5 and TRBJ2-1; D possibly matches TRBD1 or TRBD2 (5 bases each). This CDR3 region has 16 residues. Germline CDR1 and CDR2: MNHEY and SVGAGI. The germline V and J ends were trimmed by 0 bases and 10 bases, with 19 bases remaining between them. The CDR3 region is CASSYSPGRSLSEQFF. The CDR3 nucleotides are TGTGCCAGCAGTTACTCCCCGGGACGGAGCCTCTCGGAGCAGTTCTTC.

The chain recombines TRBV11-3 with TRBJ1-3; 8 bases fit TRBD1. Germline V gene data show CDR1 as SGHNT and CDR2 as YENEEA. The CDR3 loop spans 16 amino acids. V dropped 5 bases and J dropped 1; count of bases not matched to a gene: 7. Written as DNA, the CDR3 is TGTGCCAGCAGCCCCCTAACAGGGGGGTCTGGAAACACCATATATTTT. It yields the protein CASSPLTGGSGNTIYF.

This clone has a handful of counts. The rearrangement links TRBV7-8 to TRBJ1-5; D unclear. The CDR3 runs 15 residues. The germline gives CDR1 SGHVS, CDR2 FQNEAQ. With 6 bases removed from V and 1 base from J, the gap between germline ends came to 13 bases. CDR3 in DNA: TGTGCCAGCAGTTCAGGTGTCATGAGCAATCAGCCCCAGCATTTT. Amino acids: CASSSGVMSNQPQHF. Together with reference TRBV7-8 and TRBJ1-5, the CDR3 gives the full variable domain: GAGVSQSPRYKVAKRGQDVALRCDPISGHVSLFWYQQALGQGPEFLTYFQNEAQLDKSGLPSDRFFAERPEGSVSTLKIQRTQQEDSAVYLCASSSGVMSNQPQHFGDGTRLSIL.

The V gene is TRBV6-6, the J gene TRBJ2-7; D may be TRBD2 (5 bases). CDR1 is MNHNY and CDR2 is SVGAGI in the germline V gene (reference sequence). With 5 bases removed from V and 3 bases from J, the gap between germline ends came to 11 bases. The CDR3 covers 13 residues. CDR3 sequence (DNA): TGTGCCAGCAGTGGTACTAGGGTCTACGAGCAGTACTTC. Protein product: CASSGTRVYEQYF.

The chain recombines TRBV7-6 with TRBJ2-5; D is unclear. CDR1 SGHVS and CDR2 FNYEAQ come from the germline V gene. Trimming pared 5 bases from V and 6 bases from J, leaving 13 bases between. The CDR3 spans 13 residues. The CDR3 DNA reads TGTGCCAGCAGCCCGGTCGGAGTAAAGACCCAGTACTTC. This translates into CASSPVGVKTQYF.

This chain links TRBV10-3 with TRBJ2-2; 11 bases line up with TRBD2. The trim removed 6 bases at V and 3 bases at J, leaving 15 bases unmatched. CDR1 is ENHRY and CDR2 is SYGVKD in the germline V gene. CDR3 size: 19 residues. Here the CDR3 reads CAIRSNKPLAGVYTGELFF. Here the CDR3 DNA reads TGTGCCATCAGATCAAACAAACCACTAGCGGGGGTTTACACCGGGGAGCTGTTTTTT.

This sequence joins TRBV21-1 and TRBJ2-2; the table gives TRBD2 as D, unverified against the DNA. TRBV21-1 is a pseudogene locus. The CDR3 runs 17 residues. Here the CDR3 reads CASSNGLAGGPGGELFF. CDR3 nucleotides: TGTGCCAGCAGCAACGGACTAGCGGGGGGGCCCGGCGGGGAGCTGTTTTTT.

In its sample, this clone was seen a few times. The chain carries TRBV12-5 and TRBJ1-5; 7 bases match TRBD1. The CDR3 sequence is 12 residues long. V trimming: 8 bases; J trimming: 5 bases; junction bases outside the gene matches: 3. Germline V gives CDR1 LGHNT, CDR2 FRNRAP. Here the CDR3 DNA reads TGTGCTAGTTCACAGGGGCATCAGCCCCAGCATTTT. Its translation: CASSQGHQPQHF.